The sequence of this TCR beta chain was determined in a study of blood T cell repertoires in COVID-19. Study summary: Samples representing acute and convalescent COVID-19 were sourced from the United States, Italy and Spain. T cells, B-cell-depleted T cells, or PBMCs supplied cDNA or gDNA.

The table lists this clone with a count of one. Authors' data handling: Reference gene primers were amplified, and this amplification served to estimate nucleated cell counts. Generated by immunoSEQ multiplex PCR, the TCRdb table keeps only in-frame clones and is missing some. The V and J calls and clone size were taken over from that table, and D and trimming were inferred from the DNA. The sample lists some 460,000 clones, around nine tenths occurring once. The V end lost 10 bases, the J end lost 0 bases, and 18 bases lay between the germline ends. CDR3 length: 15 amino acids. Germline CDR1 is ENHRY and CDR2 is SYGVKD.

Specimen: peripheral blood. The source is a woman in her 30s with acute or convalescent COVID-19. V and J are TRBV10-3 and TRBJ1-1; perhaps TRBD1 as D (5 bases). CDR3 DNA: TGTGCCACCCAGGGCAGGGCACAAATGAACACTGAAGCTTTCTTT. Its protein is CATQGRAQMNTEAFF.